This T cell receptor (beta chain) was recorded in a study of blood T cell repertoires in COVID-19. Profiled with immunoSEQ multiplex PCR; TCRdb holds only in-frame clones, not every one. The sample consists of some 40,000 clones, over 85% of them appearing once. Deletions cut 0 bases from V and 4 bases from J, with 15 bases between. Germline V CDR1 and CDR2: LGHDT, YNNKEL (reference sequence). The length of the CDR3 is 17 residues. Sequencing input: peripheral blood. The chain uses TRBV3-1 (or the pseudogene TRBV3-2) and TRBJ2-2; maybe TRBD2 (5 bases). The receptor's source is a man between 50 and 59 years old with COVID-19, enrolled during active disease. CDR3 loop: CASSQDAGRDFTGELFF. The CDR3 DNA follows: TGTGCCAGCAGCCAAGACGCAGGTCGGGATTTCACCGGGGAGCTGTTTTTT.